This T cell receptor (beta chain) was recorded in a study of control samples from healthy donors and cancer patients. Method: immunoSEQ multiplex PCR; TCRdb's copy keeps in-frame clones and lacks some. The sample lists some 74,000 clones; about 94% were seen once. CDR3 size: 13 residues. The junction had 5 bases not matched to a gene; V was cut back by 8 bases and J by 0 bases. Germline assignment: CDR1 SQVTM and CDR2 ANQGSEA. The chain recombines TRBV29-1 with TRBJ1-1, with 8 bases aligning to TRBD1. This sequence originates from a woman in her twenties or thirties in good health. Sequences were obtained from blood. CDR3 residues: CSSWTGMNTEAFF. As DNA, the CDR3 is TGCAGCTCATGGACAGGGATGAACACTGAAGCTTTCTTT.